This T cell receptor beta chain was identified during a study of blood T cell repertoires in COVID-19. Generated by immunoSEQ multiplex PCR, the TCRdb table keeps only in-frame clones and is missing some. Of approximately 240,000 clones detected, 80% to 90% appear once; the ten largest clones hold under 4%. This clonotype was obtained from a woman aged 18-29 years in a cohort exposed to, infected with or recovered from COVID-19 (not recorded which). The sample was PBMCs or T cells enriched from blood (not recorded which).

Here the CDR3 DNA reads TGTGCCAGCAGCTTAGGGACTAGCGGTAACAATGAGCAGTTCTTC. Protein product: CASSLGTSGNNEQFF. This chain links TRBV7-3 with TRBJ2-1, with TRBD2 matching over 11 bases. The CDR3 runs to 15 residues. Germline CDR1 and CDR2: SGHTA and FQGTGA. Losses at the gene ends were 2 bases for V and 5 bases for J; bases not matched to a gene: 2.